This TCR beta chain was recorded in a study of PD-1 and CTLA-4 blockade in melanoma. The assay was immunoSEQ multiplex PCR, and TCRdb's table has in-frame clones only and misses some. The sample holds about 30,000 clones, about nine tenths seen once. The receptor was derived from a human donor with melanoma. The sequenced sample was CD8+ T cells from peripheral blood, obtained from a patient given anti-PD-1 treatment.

In DNA form, the CDR3 reads TGTGCCATCACCGGACAGGGAGGAGATGGCTACACCTTC. It codes for CAITGQGGDGYTF. The chain uses TRBV10-3 and TRBJ1-2; TRBD1 agrees at 8 bases. Unmatched junction bases numbered 7, after V lost 7 bases and J lost 6 bases. CDR3 length: 13 amino acids. Germline CDR1 ENHRY, CDR2 SYGVKD.